The T cell receptor (beta chain) described here comes from a study of blood T cell repertoires in COVID-19. Study details: The United States, Italy and Spain supplied acute and convalescent COVID-19 samples.

Per germline, CDR1 MGHDK and CDR2 SYGVNS. This CDR3 is 18 amino acids long. The V segment lost 4 bases and the J segment 5 bases; nucleotides outside the gene matches: 12. Profiled with immunoSEQ multiplex PCR; TCRdb holds only in-frame clones, not every one. This sample has 55,000 to 60,000 clones, with around 84% found just once. The chain joins TRBV25-1 to TRBJ2-5, with TRBD2 matching 14 bases. This TCR was recovered from a man in his 70s with active COVID-19. The sample consisted of peripheral blood. This CDR3 reads CASSVSGTSGSFGETQYF. Written as DNA, the CDR3 is TGTGCCAGCAGTGTTTCCGGGACTAGCGGGAGCTTTGGTGAGACCCAGTACTTC.